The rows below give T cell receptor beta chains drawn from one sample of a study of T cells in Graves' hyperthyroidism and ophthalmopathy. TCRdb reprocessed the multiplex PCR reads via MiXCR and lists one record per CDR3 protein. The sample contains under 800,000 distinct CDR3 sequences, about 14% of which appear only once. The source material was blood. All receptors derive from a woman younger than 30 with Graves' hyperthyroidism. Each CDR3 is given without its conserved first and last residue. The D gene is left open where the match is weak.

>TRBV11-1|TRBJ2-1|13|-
ASSALRGVYNEQF
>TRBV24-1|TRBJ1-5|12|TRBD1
ATSSQGAWQPQH
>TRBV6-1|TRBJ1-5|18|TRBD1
ASSSPQAQPGQISNQPQH
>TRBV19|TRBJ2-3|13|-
ASSATGSLTDTQY
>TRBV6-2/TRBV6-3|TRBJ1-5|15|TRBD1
ASSEHRGRAINQPQH
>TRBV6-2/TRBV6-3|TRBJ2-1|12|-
ASNPYNSYNEQF
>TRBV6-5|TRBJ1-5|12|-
ASSYNGVNQPQH
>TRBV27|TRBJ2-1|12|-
ASSVSRGVNEQF
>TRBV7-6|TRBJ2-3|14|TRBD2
ASSLGPSGNTDTQY
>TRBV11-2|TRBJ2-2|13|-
ASSLELLDTGELF
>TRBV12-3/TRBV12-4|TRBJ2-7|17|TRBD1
ASSRRTGVTQILSYEQY
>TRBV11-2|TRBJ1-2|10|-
ASSFGGPGYT
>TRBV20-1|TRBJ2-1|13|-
SASDGGYTYNEQF
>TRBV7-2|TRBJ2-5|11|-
ASSFGLSETQY
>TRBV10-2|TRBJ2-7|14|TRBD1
ASSEAGTGESYEQY
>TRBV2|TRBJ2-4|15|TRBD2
ASKELAGAQAKTIQY
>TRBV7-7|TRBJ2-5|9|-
ASSAGETQY
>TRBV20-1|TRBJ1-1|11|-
SARAPGLSEAF
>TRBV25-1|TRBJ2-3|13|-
ASSESDRLADTQY
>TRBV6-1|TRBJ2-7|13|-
ASSQLVADSYEQY
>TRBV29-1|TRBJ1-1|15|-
SVVEYYSGALNTEAF
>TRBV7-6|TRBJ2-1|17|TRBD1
ASSLPSHPTGEVLNEQF
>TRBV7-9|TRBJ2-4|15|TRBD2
ASSPGLAGGTKNIQY
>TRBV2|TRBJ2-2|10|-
ARGGNTGELF
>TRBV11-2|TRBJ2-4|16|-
ASSWGSTWGDVKNIQY
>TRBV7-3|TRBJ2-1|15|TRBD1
ASSPQRGQGSYNEQF
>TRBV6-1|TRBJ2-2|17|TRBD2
ASTILSPMTSGTTGELF
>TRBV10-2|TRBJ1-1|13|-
ASSEQSTGFPEAF
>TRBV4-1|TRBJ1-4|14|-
ASSQDHPPPNEKLF
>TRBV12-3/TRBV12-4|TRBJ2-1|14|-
ASSPGDRGGWDEQF
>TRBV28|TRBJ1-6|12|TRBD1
ASSLRGRDSPLH
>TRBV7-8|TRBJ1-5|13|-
ASSASDRVNQPQH
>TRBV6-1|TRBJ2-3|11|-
ASSEVLADTQY
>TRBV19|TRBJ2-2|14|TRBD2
ASSARLAGEIGELF
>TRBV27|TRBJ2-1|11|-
ASSLSNRGEQF
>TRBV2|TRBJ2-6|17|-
ASSEMGRGASSGANVLT
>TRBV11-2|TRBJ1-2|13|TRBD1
ASSATRQGLHGYT
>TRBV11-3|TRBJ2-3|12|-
ASSFYGAIDTQY
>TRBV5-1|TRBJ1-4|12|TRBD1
ASLMDRALGKLF